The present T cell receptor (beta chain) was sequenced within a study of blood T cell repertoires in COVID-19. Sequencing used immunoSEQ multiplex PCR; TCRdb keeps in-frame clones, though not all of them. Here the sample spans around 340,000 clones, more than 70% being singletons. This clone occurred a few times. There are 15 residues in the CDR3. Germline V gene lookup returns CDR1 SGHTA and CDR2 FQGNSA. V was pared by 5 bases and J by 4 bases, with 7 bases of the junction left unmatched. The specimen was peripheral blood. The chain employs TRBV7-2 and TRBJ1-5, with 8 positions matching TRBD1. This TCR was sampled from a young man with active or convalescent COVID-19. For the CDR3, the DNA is TGTGCCAGCAGCATACAGGGGGGAATTAATCAGCCCCAGCATTTT. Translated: CASSIQGGINQPQHF. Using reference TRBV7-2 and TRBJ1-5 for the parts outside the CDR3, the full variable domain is GAGVSQSPSNKVTEKGKDVELRCDPISGHTALYWYRQSLGQGLEFLIYFQGNSAPDKSGLPSDRFSAERTGGSVSTLTIQRTQQEDSAVYLCASSIQGGINQPQHFGDGTRLSIL.